This T cell receptor (beta chain) was obtained from a study of blood T cells in healthy people across ages. This clonotype was counted only a few times. Primed by a sample-barcoded 5' primer and a J-beta primer mix, a second PCR proceeded for roughly 7 to 11 cycles. TCRdb ran MiXCR on the 5' RACE reads and lists one entry per CDR3 protein. Of about 1.8 million distinct CDR3 sequences detected, 49% appear once; the ten largest clones hold approximately 2.1%. Sequencing input: blood. This TCR came from a woman aged 40 to 55 in good health.

The CDR3 nucleotides read TGTGCCAGCAGCTACGGGGACCTCTTGATACCGACCTACGAGCAGTACTTC. Protein sequence: CASSYGDLLIPTYEQYF. The V gene is TRBV14, the J gene TRBJ2-4; D possibly matches TRBD1 or TRBD2 (5 bases each). The end of the DNA fits TRBJ2-7 better, so the J call may be wrong. Germline lookup yields CDR1 SGHDN and CDR2 FVKESK. This CDR3 is 17 amino acids long.